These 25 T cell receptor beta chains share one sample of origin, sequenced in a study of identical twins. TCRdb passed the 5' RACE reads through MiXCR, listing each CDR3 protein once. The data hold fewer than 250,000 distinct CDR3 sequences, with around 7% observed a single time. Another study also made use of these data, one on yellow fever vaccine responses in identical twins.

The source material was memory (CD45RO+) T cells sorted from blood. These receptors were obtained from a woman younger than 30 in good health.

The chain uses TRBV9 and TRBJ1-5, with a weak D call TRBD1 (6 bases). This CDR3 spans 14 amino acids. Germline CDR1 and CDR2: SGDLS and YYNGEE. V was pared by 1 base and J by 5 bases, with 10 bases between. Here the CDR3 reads CASSVSGGHQPQHF. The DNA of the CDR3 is TGTGCCAGCAGCGTATCCGGGGGGCATCAGCCCCAGCATTTT.

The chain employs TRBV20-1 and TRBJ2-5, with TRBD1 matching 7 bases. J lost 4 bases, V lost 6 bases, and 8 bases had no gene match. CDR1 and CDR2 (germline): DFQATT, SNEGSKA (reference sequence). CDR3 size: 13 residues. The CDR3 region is CSANRDRAETQYF. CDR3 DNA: TGCAGTGCCAACAGAGACAGGGCAGAGACCCAGTACTTC.

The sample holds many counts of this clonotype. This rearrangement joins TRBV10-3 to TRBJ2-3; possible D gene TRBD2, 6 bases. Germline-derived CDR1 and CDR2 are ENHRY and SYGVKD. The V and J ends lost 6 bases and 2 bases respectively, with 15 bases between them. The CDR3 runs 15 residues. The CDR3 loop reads CAISGQEGPTDTQYF. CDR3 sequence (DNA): TGTGCCATCAGCGGTCAGGAGGGCCCCACAGATACGCAGTATTTT.

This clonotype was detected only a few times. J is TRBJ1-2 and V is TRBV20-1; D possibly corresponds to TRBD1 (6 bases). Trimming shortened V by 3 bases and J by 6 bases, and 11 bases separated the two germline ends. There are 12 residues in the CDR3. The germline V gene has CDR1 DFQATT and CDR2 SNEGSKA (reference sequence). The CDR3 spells CSASRGTDGYTF. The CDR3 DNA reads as TGCAGTGCTAGCAGGGGAACTGATGGCTACACCTTC.

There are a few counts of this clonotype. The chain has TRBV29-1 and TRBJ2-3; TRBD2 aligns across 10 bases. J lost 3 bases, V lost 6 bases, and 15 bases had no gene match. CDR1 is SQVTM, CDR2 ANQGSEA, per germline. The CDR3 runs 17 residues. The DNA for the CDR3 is TGCAGCGTGGAGGCCCGACCGGGACTAGCGTTAACAGATACGCAGTATTTT. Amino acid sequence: CSVEARPGLALTDTQYF.

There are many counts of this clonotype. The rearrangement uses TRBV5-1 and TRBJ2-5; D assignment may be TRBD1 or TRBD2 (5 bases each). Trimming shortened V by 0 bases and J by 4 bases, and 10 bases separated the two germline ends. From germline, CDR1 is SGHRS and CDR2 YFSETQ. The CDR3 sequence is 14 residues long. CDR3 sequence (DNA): TGCGCCAGCAGCTTGGGCAGGGACGGAGAGACCCAGTACTTC. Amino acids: CASSLGRDGETQYF.

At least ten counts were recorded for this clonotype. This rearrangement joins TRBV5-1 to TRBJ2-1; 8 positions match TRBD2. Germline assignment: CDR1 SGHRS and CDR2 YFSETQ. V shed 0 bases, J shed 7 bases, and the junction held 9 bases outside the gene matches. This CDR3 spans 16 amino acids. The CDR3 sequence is CASSLVLAGPVNEQFF. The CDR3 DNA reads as TGCGCCAGCAGCTTGGTCCTAGCGGGTCCCGTGAATGAGCAGTTCTTC.

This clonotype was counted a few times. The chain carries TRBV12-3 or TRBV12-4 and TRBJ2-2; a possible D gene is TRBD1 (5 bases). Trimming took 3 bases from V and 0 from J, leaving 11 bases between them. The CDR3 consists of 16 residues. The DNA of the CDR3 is TGTGCCAGCAGTTTTTCGGTGACAGCGAACACCGGGGAGCTGTTTTTT. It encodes CASSFSVTANTGELFF.

The CDR3 sequence is CSAQGRGALRSDTQYF. The CDR3, as DNA: TGCAGTGCTCAAGGTCGGGGGGCCCTACGTTCGGATACGCAGTATTTT. The rearrangement links TRBV20-1 to TRBJ2-3, with D possibly TRBD2 on 7 matching bases. CDR1 and CDR2 from the germline V gene are DFQATT and SNEGSKA (reference sequence). The CDR3 is 16 amino acids. V was shortened by 5 bases and J by 6 bases, with 24 bases between the two germline ends.

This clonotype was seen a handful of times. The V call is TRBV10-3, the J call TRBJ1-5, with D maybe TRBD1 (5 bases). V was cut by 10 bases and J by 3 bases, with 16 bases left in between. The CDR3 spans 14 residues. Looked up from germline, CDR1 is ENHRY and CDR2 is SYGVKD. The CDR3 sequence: CATAEARVNQPQHF. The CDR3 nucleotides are TGTGCCACCGCTGAGGCCAGGGTCAATCAGCCCCAGCATTTT.

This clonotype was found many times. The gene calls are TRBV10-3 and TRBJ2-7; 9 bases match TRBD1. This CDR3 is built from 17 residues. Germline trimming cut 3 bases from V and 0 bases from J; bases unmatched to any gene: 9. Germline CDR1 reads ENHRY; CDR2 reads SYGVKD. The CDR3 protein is CAISEQGAPQYSYEQYV. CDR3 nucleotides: TGTGCCATCAGTGAACAGGGGGCCCCACAATACTCCTACGAGCAGTACGTC.

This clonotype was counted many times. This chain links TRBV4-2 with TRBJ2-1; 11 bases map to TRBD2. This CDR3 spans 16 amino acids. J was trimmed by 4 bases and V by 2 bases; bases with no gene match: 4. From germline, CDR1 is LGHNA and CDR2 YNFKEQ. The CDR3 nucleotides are TGTGCCAGCAGCCAACAAGCTAGCGGGGGGTACAATGAGCAGTTCTTC. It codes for CASSQQASGGYNEQFF.

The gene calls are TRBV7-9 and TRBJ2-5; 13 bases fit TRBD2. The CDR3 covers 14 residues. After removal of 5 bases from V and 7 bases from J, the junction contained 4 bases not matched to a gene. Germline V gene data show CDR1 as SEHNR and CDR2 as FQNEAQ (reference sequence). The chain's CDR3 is CASSGTSGKRTQYF. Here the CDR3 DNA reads TGTGCCAGCAGCGGGACTAGCGGGAAAAGGACCCAGTACTTC.

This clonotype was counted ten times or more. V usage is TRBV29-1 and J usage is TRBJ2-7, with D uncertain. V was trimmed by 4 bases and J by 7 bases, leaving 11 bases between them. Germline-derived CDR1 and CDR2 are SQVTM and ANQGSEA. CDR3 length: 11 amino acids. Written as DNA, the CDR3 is TGCAGCGTTGGGCCGCTTGGGGAGCAGTACTTC. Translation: CSVGPLGEQYF.

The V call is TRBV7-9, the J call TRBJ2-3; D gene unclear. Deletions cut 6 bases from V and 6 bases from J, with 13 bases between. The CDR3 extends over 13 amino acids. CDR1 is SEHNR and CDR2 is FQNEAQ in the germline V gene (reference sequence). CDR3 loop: CASSLDLSDTQYF. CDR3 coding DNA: TGTGCCAGCAGTCTAGACCTCTCCGATACGCAGTATTTT. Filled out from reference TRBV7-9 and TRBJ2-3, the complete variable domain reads DTGVSQNPRHKITKRGQNVTFRCDPISEHNRLYWYRQTLGQGPEFLTYFQNEAQLEKSRLLSDRFSAERPKGSFSTLEIQRTEQGDSAMYLCASSLDLSDTQYFGPGTRLTVL.

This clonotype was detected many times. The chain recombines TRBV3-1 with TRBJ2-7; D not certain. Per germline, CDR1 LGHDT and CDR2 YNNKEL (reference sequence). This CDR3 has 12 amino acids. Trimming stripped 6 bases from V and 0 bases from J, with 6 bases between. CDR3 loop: CASSLSSYEQYF. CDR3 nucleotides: TGTGCCAGCAGTTTATCCTCCTACGAGCAGTACTTC.

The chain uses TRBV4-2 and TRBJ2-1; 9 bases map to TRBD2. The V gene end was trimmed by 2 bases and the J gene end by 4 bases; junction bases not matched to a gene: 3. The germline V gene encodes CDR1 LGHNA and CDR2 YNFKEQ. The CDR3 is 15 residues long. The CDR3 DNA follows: TGTGCCAGCAGCCAACTAGCGGGGATGTACAATGAGCAGTTCTTC. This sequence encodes CASSQLAGMYNEQFF.

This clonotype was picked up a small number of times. CDR3 nucleotides: TGTGCCAGCAGTTTGTCCCGGACAGGGACTGAAGCTTTCTTT. This translates into CASSLSRTGTEAFF. This chain uses TRBV12-3 or TRBV12-4 with TRBJ1-1; TRBD1 aligns across 8 bases. The V segment lost 3 bases and the J segment 5 bases; nucleotides outside the gene matches: 5. This CDR3 has 14 amino acids.

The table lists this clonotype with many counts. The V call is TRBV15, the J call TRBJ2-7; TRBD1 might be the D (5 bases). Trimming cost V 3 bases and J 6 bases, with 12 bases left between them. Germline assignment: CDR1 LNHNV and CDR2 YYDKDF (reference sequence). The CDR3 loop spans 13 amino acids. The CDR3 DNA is TGTGCCACCAGCAGCCAAAACCAGGGCGAGCAGTACTTC. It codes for CATSSQNQGEQYF.

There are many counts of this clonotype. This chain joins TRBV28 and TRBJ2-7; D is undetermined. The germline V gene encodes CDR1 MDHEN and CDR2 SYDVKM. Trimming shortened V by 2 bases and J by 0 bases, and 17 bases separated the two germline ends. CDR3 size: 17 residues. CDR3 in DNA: TGTGCCAGCAGTTTACCCCTGGGGTCCTGGGGCTCCTACGAGCAGTACTTC. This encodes CASSLPLGSWGSYEQYF.

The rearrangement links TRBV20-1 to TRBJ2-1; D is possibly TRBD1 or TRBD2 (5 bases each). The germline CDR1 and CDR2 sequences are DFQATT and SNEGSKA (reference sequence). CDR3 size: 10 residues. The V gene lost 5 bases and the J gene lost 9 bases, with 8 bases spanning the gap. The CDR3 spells CSAGDAEQFF. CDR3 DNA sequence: TGCAGTGCTGGGGACGCTGAGCAGTTCTTC.

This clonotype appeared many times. The CDR3 loop reads CASSDSGGSGANVLTF. The CDR3 DNA follows: TGTGCCAGCAGTGACTCAGGGGGCTCTGGGGCCAACGTCCTGACTTTC. The chain has TRBV6-4 and TRBJ2-6; a possible D gene is TRBD1 (6 bases). V lost 0 bases and J 0 bases, leaving 6 bases between the germline ends. This CDR3 has 16 amino acids. The germline CDR1 and CDR2 sequences are MRHNA and SNTAGT.

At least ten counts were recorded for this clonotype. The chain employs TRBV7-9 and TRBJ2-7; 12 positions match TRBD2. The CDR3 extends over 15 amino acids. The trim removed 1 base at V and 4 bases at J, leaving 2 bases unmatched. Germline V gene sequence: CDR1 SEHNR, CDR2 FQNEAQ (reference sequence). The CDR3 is CASSLGLAGVYEQYF. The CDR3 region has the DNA TGTGCCAGCAGCTTAGGACTAGCGGGAGTGTACGAGCAGTACTTC. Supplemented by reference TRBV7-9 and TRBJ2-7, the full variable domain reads DTGVSQNPRHKITKRGQNVTFRCDPISEHNRLYWYRQTLGQGPEFLTYFQNEAQLEKSRLLSDRFSAERPKGSFSTLEIQRTEQGDSAMYLCASSLGLAGVYEQYFGPGTRLTVT.

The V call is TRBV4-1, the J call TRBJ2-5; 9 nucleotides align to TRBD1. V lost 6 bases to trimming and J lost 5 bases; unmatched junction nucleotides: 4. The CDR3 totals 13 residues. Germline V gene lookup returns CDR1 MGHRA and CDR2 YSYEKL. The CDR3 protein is CASRGQGTETQYF. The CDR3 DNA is TGCGCCAGCAGGGGACAGGGAACCGAGACCCAGTACTTC.

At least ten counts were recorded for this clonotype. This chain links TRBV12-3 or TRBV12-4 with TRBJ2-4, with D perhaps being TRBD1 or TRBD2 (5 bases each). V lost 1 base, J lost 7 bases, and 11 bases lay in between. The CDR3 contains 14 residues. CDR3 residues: CASSLGRDLNIQYF. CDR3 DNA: TGTGCCAGCAGTTTAGGCAGGGACCTGAACATTCAGTACTTC.